Sequencing of this T cell receptor beta chain was carried out in a study of control samples from healthy donors and cancer patients. The CDR3 consists of 15 residues. Germline CDR1 MNHNS, CDR2 SASEGT. Trimming took off 2 bases at V and 5 bases at J, with 10 bases between the two ends. This table comes from immunoSEQ multiplex PCR, and its TCRdb copy is limited to in-frame clones, with some not included. In the table there are about 12,000 clones, 85% to 90% of which are singletons. Input material: formalin-fixed, paraffin-embedded tissue. This chain links TRBV6-1 with TRBJ1-6, with D perhaps matching TRBD1 (5 bases). This TCR came from a male donor with melanoma. CDR3 sequence reads: CASSEMTENNSPLHF. CDR3 bases: TGTGCCAGCAGTGAAATGACAGAGAATAATTCACCCCTCCACTTT.